One sample yielded the 25 T cell receptor beta chains listed below, sequenced in a study of blood T cells in healthy people across ages. Using a J-beta primer mix together with a sample-barcoded 5' primer, a second PCR was run for roughly 7 to 11 cycles. Using its own MiXCR run on the 5' RACE reads, TCRdb lists one record per CDR3 protein. The data contain roughly 730,000 distinct CDR3 sequences, just over 55% of them singletons. Sequencing was carried out using blood. These receptors all come from a man aged 40-49 years in good health.

J is TRBJ2-1 and V is TRBV6-6, with D hard to call. The CDR3 runs to 13 residues. The ends were cut back, 5 bases at V and 4 bases at J, with 9 bases in the middle. Looked up from germline, CDR1 is MNHNY and CDR2 is SVGAGI (reference sequence). CDR3 amino acids: CASSGNVYNEQFF. The CDR3 DNA reads as TGTGCCAGCAGTGGGAATGTTTACAATGAGCAGTTCTTC.

This sequence joins TRBV7-2 and TRBJ1-1; D is unresolved. Germline CDR1 reads SGHTA; CDR2 reads FQGNSA. V shed 2 bases and J shed 3 bases, with 10 bases lying between them. The CDR3 runs to 14 residues. The CDR3 loop reads CASSLSRLYTEAFF. The CDR3 coding sequence is TGTGCCAGCAGCTTATCCAGACTTTACACTGAAGCTTTCTTT.

The genes are TRBV28 and TRBJ2-7; the D is unclear. Between the trimmed V and J ends, which lost 4 bases and 4 bases, there was a span of 20 bases. The CDR3 is 16 residues long. The germline CDR1 and CDR2 sequences are MDHEN and SYDVKM. CDR3 protein: CASSSPRVPSPYEQYF. CDR3 DNA sequence: TGTGCCAGCAGTTCCCCTAGGGTCCCCAGTCCTTACGAGCAGTACTTC. Based on the CDR3 plus reference TRBV28 and TRBJ2-7, the full variable domain is DVKVTQSSRYLVKRTGEKVFLECVQDMDHENMFWYRQDPGLGLRLIYFSYDVKMKEKGDIPEGYSVSREKKERFSLILESASTNQTSMYLCASSSPRVPSPYEQYFGPGTRLTVT.

This chain uses TRBV9 with TRBJ2-5; D gene ambiguous. The CDR3 has 15 residues. With 5 bases removed from V and 1 base from J, the gap between germline ends came to 15 bases. The V gene's germline CDR1 is SGDLS and CDR2 YYNGEE. The CDR3 spells CASSGNPDPQETQYF. DNA of the CDR3: TGTGCCAGCAGTGGAAATCCGGACCCCCAAGAGACCCAGTACTTC.

This clonotype was counted between two and nine times. The chain links TRBV5-1 to TRBJ1-2; 7 nucleotides align to TRBD1. The V and J ends lost 5 bases and 1 base, in that order; junction bases with no gene match: 11. The CDR3 extends over 16 amino acids. Germline assignment: CDR1 SGHRS and CDR2 YFSETQ. The CDR3 protein is CASRSSGTVINYGYTF. The CDR3 bases are TGCGCCAGCAGATCCTCCGGGACAGTCATTAACTATGGCTACACCTTC.

This clonotype has just a few counts. The chain carries TRBV5-1 and TRBJ2-7; 8 bases align to TRBD1. The CDR3 has 15 amino acids. The germline V gene has CDR1 SGHRS and CDR2 YFSETQ. The junction had 11 bases not matched to a gene; V was cut back by 4 bases and J by 5 bases. The CDR3 loop is CASSNTGTGGNEQYF. The CDR3 nucleotides read TGCGCCAGCAGCAATACCGGGACAGGTGGTAACGAGCAGTACTTC.

V and J are TRBV7-8 and TRBJ2-7; TRBD1 matches 8 bases. The J call may not be correct, given that the DNA end is closer to TRBJ2-4. This CDR3 has 14 residues. CDR1 and CDR2 from the germline V gene are SGHVS and FQNEAQ. The CDR3 DNA is TGTGCCAGCAGCACACAGGGGGTCAGGGACATTCAGTACTTC. Translated, it gives CASSTQGVRDIQYF.

The chain couples TRBV12-3 or TRBV12-4 to TRBJ2-6; 7 bases align to TRBD1. J lost 5 bases, V lost 7 bases, and 14 bases had no gene match. The CDR3 covers 17 residues. The CDR3 DNA follows: TGTGCCAGCACTGGGACAGAGGGTGCGTCCTGGGCCAACGTCCTGACTTTC. It translates to CASTGTEGASWANVLTF.

V is TRBV5-6 and J is TRBJ2-3; the D call may be TRBD1 or TRBD2 (5 bases each). The CDR3 contains 16 residues. With 1 base removed from V and 5 bases from J, the gap between germline ends came to 17 bases. Per the germline V gene, CDR1 is SGHDT and CDR2 is YYEEEE. The CDR3 DNA reads as TGTGCCAGCAGCTTGTGGGGGTCCCCTGGGATAGATACGCAGTATTTT. It encodes CASSLWGSPGIDTQYF. Using reference TRBV5-6 and TRBJ2-3 for the parts outside the CDR3, the full variable domain is DAGVTQSPTHLIKTRGQQVTLRCSPKSGHDTVSWYQQALGQGPQFIFQYYEEEERQRGNFPDRFSGHQFPNYSSELNVNALLLGDSALYLCASSLWGSPGIDTQYFGPGTRLTVL.

The V and J genes are TRBV27 and TRBJ1-6; 10 bases line up with TRBD1. V shed 6 bases, J shed 10 bases, and the junction held 9 bases outside the gene matches. The CDR3 covers 15 residues. CDR1 is MNHEY and CDR2 is SMNVEV in the germline V gene (reference sequence). The CDR3 DNA reads TGTGCCAGCAGGGGAACGACAGGGGGCGGCTCACCCCTCCACTTT. This sequence encodes CASRGTTGGGSPLHF.

J is TRBJ1-2 and V is TRBV5-5; D is unclear. V lost 0 bases and J 6 bases, leaving 18 bases between the germline ends. Germline-derived CDR1 and CDR2 are SGHKS and YYEKEE (reference sequence). CDR3 length: 16 residues. For the CDR3, the DNA is TGTGCCAGCAGCTTGGATCTCTCTGAGGGCTTACATGGCTACACCTTC. It specifies CASSLDLSEGLHGYTF.

The V gene is TRBV27, the J gene TRBJ1-1; 9 nucleotides agree with TRBD1. With 5 bases clipped from V and 1 base from J, the junction kept 11 bases outside the gene matches. Germline V lookup: CDR1 MNHEY, CDR2 SMNVEV (reference sequence). CDR3 length: 17 amino acids. The CDR3 protein is CASSRQTGGAGNTEAFF. The CDR3 DNA sequence: TGTGCCAGCAGTCGCCAAACAGGGGGCGCAGGGAACACTGAAGCTTTCTTT.

V is TRBV14 and J is TRBJ2-4; unclear D gene. The J call may be in error: the DNA end matches TRBJ2-7 better. The CDR3 totals 17 residues. Germline V CDR1 and CDR2: SGHDN, FVKESK. CDR3 DNA sequence: TGTGCCAGCAGCCAAGATGAGGTGGGCCAAACTCCCTACGAGCAGTACTTC. The encoded protein is CASSQDEVGQTPYEQYF.

Turning to this clonotype: One end of the junction varies from germline; a read error may be responsible. The chain carries TRBV20-1 and TRBJ2-5; 8 nucleotides agree with TRBD1. The CDR3 covers 13 residues. Looked up from germline, CDR1 is DFQATT and CDR2 is SNEGSKA (reference sequence). As DNA, the CDR3 is TGCAGTGCCGACAGGGGATGGGGGGAGACCCAGAACTTC. Residues: CSADRGWGETQNF.

The V call is TRBV12-3 or TRBV12-4, the J call TRBJ2-7; 8 nucleotides match TRBD2. CDR3 length: 15 residues. With 7 bases clipped from V and 0 bases from J, the junction kept 8 bases outside the gene matches. The CDR3 coding sequence is TGTGCCAGCACCTCTAGCGGGCAGAGCTCCTACGAGCAGTACTTC. Translation: CASTSSGQSSYEQYF.

This chain links TRBV27 with TRBJ2-3, with TRBD1 matching over 8 bases. Unmatched junction bases numbered 9, after V lost 7 bases and J lost 0 bases. CDR1 and CDR2 from the germline V gene are MNHEY and SMNVEV (reference sequence). The CDR3 covers 16 residues. Written as DNA, the CDR3 is TGTGCCAGCATCGAACGACAGGGGACTAGCACAGATACGCAGTATTTT. It is translated as CASIERQGTSTDTQYF.

This chain connects TRBV9 to TRBJ2-3, with TRBD2 matching 13 bases. The germline V gene has CDR1 SGDLS and CDR2 YYNGEE. With 4 bases clipped from V and 2 bases from J, the junction kept 10 bases outside the gene matches. This CDR3 contains 18 residues. The CDR3 sequence: CASSPFPTSGGATDTQYF. The CDR3 coding sequence is TGTGCCAGCAGCCCTTTCCCTACTAGCGGGGGGGCCACAGATACGCAGTATTTT.

This clonotype has only a few counts. The V gene is TRBV12-3 or TRBV12-4, the J gene TRBJ2-1; 15 nucleotides agree with TRBD2. The CDR3 length is 18 residues. After removal of 7 bases from V and 0 bases from J, the junction contained 7 bases not matched to a gene. This CDR3 reads CASTPGLAGGGSYNEQFF. The CDR3 DNA reads as TGTGCCAGCACCCCGGGACTAGCGGGAGGAGGCTCCTACAATGAGCAGTTCTTC.

The gene calls are TRBV4-1 and TRBJ1-5; TRBD1 agrees at 8 bases. Germline loops: CDR1 MGHRA, CDR2 YSYEKL. V dropped 3 bases and J dropped 0; count of bases not matched to a gene: 10. This CDR3 has 18 residues. CDR3: CASSQDLQGAGSNQPQHF. For the CDR3, the DNA is TGCGCCAGCAGCCAGGATCTTCAGGGGGCCGGTAGCAATCAGCCCCAGCATTTT.

The V and J genes are TRBV20-1 and TRBJ2-7; D is possibly TRBD1 (5 bases). With 0 bases removed from V and 5 bases from J, the gap between germline ends came to 14 bases. Germline CDR1 is DFQATT and CDR2 is SNEGSKA (reference sequence). CDR3 length: 14 residues. Here the CDR3 reads CSARESRGGHEQYF. In nucleotides, the CDR3 is TGCAGTGCTAGAGAATCTAGGGGCGGCCACGAGCAGTACTTC.

This clonotype was observed a few times. The chain has TRBV28 and TRBJ2-7; 10 bases align to TRBD1. CDR3 length: 16 residues. Germline values: CDR1 MDHEN, CDR2 SYDVKM. Trimming at V came to 4 bases and at J to 0 bases, leaving 6 bases not matched to a gene. CDR3 in amino acids: CASSSNGQGVSYEQYF. The CDR3 DNA reads TGTGCCAGCAGTTCTAACGGACAGGGGGTCTCCTACGAGCAGTACTTC.

This clonotype has just a few counts. The chain has TRBV20-1 and TRBJ2-7; D is undetermined. From germline, CDR1 is DFQATT and CDR2 SNEGSKA (reference sequence). This CDR3 spans 12 amino acids. Trimming pared 3 bases from V and 3 bases from J, leaving 9 bases between. For the CDR3, the DNA is TGCAGTGCTAGTGCCGCGAACTACGAGCAGTACTTC. It yields the protein CSASAANYEQYF.

For the CDR3, the DNA is TGTGCCAGCAGTCCACCGACCCCCTCCTACGAGCAGTACTTC. As protein: CASSPPTPSYEQYF. The chain couples TRBV6-2 or TRBV6-3 to TRBJ2-7; D unresolved. The V gene's germline CDR1 is MNHEY and CDR2 SVGEGT. Trimming left V 5 bases short and J 0 bases short, with 11 bases between. This CDR3 contains 14 residues.

V gene TRBV29-1 combines with J gene TRBJ2-2, with a weak D call TRBD1 (5 bases). Trimming cost V 4 bases and J 2 bases, with 8 bases left between them. CDR1 is SQVTM and CDR2 is ANQGSEA in the germline V gene. This CDR3 is built from 13 residues. The DNA of the CDR3 is TGCAGCGTTGTCAGGGCCAACACCGGGGAGCTGTTTTTT. Residues: CSVVRANTGELFF.

This clonotype was counted once. The J gene is TRBJ2-7, the V gene TRBV5-1, with 7 bases that match TRBD2. Trimming cost V 4 bases and J 4 bases; bases outside gene matches: 5. The germline gives CDR1 SGHRS, CDR2 YFSETQ. This CDR3 has 13 residues. CDR3 bases: TGCGCCAGCAGCGCCCAGGGAGGGTACGAGCAGTACTTC. Translating gives CASSAQGGYEQYF.